These T cell receptor beta chains were read from a single sample in a study of cytomegalovirus exposure and HLA in healthy donors. TCRdb's copy holds only in-frame clones and misses some; the assay was immunoSEQ multiplex PCR. Of 200,000 or so clones listed, approximately 88% were seen once; the top ten hold over 0.65%. Sequences were obtained from PBMCs. Receptors originate from a boy aged 2 to 10 in good health and CMV-seronegative. Both conserved end residues are part of each CDR3.

v_gene,CDR3aa
TRBV30,CAWSVSEDSSYEQYF
TRBV10-3,CAISQAGSGETQYF
TRBV11-2,CASPPPGGVYEQYF
TRBV6-5,CASSLASRADTQYF
TRBV10-3,CAIRLGTAVYEQYF
TRBV4-1,CASSPPRTGSSYEQYF
TRBV11-2,CASSKGQGGQPQHF
TRBV2,CASSGFSGSKNIQYF
TRBV7-9,CASSPSSEAFF
TRBV18,CASSPPGGLTGELFF
TRBV10-2,CASSRTGSSGYTF
TRBV11-3,CASSFGGGVYNEQFF
TRBV5-6,CASSLLLNEQFF
TRBV9,CASSTGTSGRETQYF
TRBV5-4,CASSLAGENSYNEQFF
TRBV6-5,CASSYSIRGGTGELFF
TRBV4-1,CASSQGTANPNQPQHF
TRBV5-6,CASRYGLAGRTDTQYF
TRBV7-9,CASSPSGRATDTQYF
TRBV13,CASSLGPRSSYEQYF
TRBV27,CASSASQNTEAFF
TRBV5-5,CASSLAGLRTGAGLIYGYTF
TRBV28,CASSSRQGSGELFF
TRBV2,CASSDGTSAETQYF
TRBV29-1,CSVGTGYSGNTIYF
TRBV15,CATSPRGNLQETQYF
TRBV9,CASSVELYGYGYTF
TRBV5-6,CASHFMRRGNTIYF
TRBV5-1,CASSSGLADYEQYF
TRBV5-8,CASSLGVDRGQETQYF
TRBV29-1,CSGGGDTYEQYF
TRBV2,CASRAVAGGGIKETQYF
TRBV5-5,CASSVGGRTYNEQFF
TRBV18,CASSPPEGLYEQYF
TRBV7-9,CASSRLTDTQYF
TRBV2,CASSEQRGGGYEQYF
TRBV7-9,CASSRDSNQPQHF
TRBV19,CASRDTGDPTYEQYF
TRBV25-1,CASSEYDRDRGRWGYTF
TRBV5-1,CASSPGTGVTEAFF
TRBV29-1,CSVQEFGNTIYF
TRBV19,CASSQLGGTSSYEQYF
TRBV7-8,CASSLAGLAGVPNEQFF
TRBV29-1,CSVSGTADWGTDTQYF
TRBV19,CASGRQGHTEAFF
TRBV10-3,CAISDPDSGAEWEQFF
TRBV7-9,CASSLVGRGNSPLHF
TRBV10-3,CAISEGRETYNEQFF
TRBV5-6,CASGIYGLAGRSYEQYF